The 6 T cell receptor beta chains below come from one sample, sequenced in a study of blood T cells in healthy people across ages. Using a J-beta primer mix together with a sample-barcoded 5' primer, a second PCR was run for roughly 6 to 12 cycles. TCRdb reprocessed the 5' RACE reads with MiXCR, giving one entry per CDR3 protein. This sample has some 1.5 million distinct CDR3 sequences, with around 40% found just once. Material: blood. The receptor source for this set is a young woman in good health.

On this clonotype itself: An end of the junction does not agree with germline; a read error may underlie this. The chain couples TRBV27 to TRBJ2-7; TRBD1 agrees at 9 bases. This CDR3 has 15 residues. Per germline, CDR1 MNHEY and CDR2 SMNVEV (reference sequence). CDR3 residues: CAGSRTGTGSYEQYF. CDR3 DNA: TGTGCCGGCAGCCGGACTGGGACAGGGTCCTACGAGCAGTACTTC.

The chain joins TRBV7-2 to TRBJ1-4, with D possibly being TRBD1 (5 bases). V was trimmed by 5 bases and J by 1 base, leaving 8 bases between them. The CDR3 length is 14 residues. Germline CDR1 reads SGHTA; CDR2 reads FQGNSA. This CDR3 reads CASSQDRTNEKLFF. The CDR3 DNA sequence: TGTGCCAGCAGCCAAGACAGAACTAATGAAAAACTGTTTTTT.

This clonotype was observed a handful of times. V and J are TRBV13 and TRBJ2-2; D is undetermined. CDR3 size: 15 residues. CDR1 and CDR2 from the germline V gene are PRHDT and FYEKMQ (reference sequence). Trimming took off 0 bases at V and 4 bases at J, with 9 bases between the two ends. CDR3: CASSLGMTSTGELFF. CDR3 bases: TGTGCCAGCAGCTTAGGAATGACGAGCACCGGGGAGCTGTTTTTT.

This CDR3 reads CAWSSVLAGVYEQFF. The CDR3 nucleotides read TGTGCCTGGAGTAGTGTACTAGCGGGAGTTTATGAGCAGTTCTTC. V gene TRBV30 combines with J gene TRBJ2-1; 11 bases are shared with TRBD2. The CDR3 totals 15 residues. In germline, CDR1 is GTSNPN, CDR2 SVGIG (reference sequence). V was clipped by 2 bases and J by 8 bases; unmatched bases: 8.

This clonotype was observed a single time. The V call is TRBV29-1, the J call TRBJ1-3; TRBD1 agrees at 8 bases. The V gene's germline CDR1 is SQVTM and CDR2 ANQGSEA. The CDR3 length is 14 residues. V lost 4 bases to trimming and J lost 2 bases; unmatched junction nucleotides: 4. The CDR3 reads CSVGQGPTGNTIYF. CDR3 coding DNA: TGCAGCGTTGGACAGGGGCCAACTGGAAACACCATATATTTT.

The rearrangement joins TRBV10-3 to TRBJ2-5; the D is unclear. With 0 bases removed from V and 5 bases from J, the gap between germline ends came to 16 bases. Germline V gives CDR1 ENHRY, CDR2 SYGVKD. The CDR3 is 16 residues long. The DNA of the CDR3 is TGTGCCATCAGTGAGTCAGGTCGGCGGCAAAGCGAGACCCAGTACTTC. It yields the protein CAISESGRRQSETQYF.